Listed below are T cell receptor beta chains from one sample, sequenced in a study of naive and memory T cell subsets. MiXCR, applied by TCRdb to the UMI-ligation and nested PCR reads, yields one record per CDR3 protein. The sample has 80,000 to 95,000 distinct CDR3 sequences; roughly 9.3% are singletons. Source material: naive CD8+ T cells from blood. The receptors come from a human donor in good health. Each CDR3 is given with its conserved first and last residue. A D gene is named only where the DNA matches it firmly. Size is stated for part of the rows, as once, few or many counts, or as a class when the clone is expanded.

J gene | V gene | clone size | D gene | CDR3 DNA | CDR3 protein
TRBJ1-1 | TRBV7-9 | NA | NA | TGTGCCAGCAGCTCGGACAGAGAGAACACTGAAGCTTTCTTT | CASSSDRENTEAFF
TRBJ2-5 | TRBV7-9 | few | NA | TGTGCCAGCAGCGGAGAGCAGGTCCAAGAGACCCAGTACTTC | CASSGEQVQETQYF
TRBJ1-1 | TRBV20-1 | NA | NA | TGCAGTGCCATCCCAGTGGGTATGTACACTGAAGCTTTCTTT | CSAIPVGMYTEAFF
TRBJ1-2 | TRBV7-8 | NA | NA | TGTGCCAGCAGCTTAGAGGCGAATGGGGGGCTCTCTGGCTACACCTTC | CASSLEANGGLSGYTF
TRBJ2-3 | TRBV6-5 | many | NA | TGTGCCAGCAGCCCACTCCTCAGCACAGATACGCAGTATTTT | CASSPLLSTDTQYF
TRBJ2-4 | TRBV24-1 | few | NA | TGTGCCACCAGCGACCGACGGGTAGCCAAAAACATTCAGTACTTC | CATSDRRVAKNIQYF
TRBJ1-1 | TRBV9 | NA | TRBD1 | TGTGCCAGCAGCGTCCGGGACAGGGGACGGGGTGAAGCTTTCTTT | CASSVRDRGRGEAFF
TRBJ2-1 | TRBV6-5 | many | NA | TGTGCCAGCAGTTCCCCCAGGACAGGGAGGGTGGGCAATGAGCAGTTCTTC | CASSSPRTGRVGNEQFF
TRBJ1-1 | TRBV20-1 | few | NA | TGCAGTGCTAGAGATTCGGGGATAAGGAACACTGAAGCTTTCTTT | CSARDSGIRNTEAFF
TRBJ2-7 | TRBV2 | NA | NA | TGTGCCAGCAGTCGGCACGAGCAGTACTTC | CASSRHEQYF
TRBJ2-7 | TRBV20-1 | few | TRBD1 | TGCAGTGCTAGAGATACTTGGACAGGGGCGACCTACGAGCAGTACTTC | CSARDTWTGATYEQYF
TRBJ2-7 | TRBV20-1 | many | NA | TGCAGTGCTAGGGACTACTATTTGGGCGAGCAGTACTTC | CSARDYYLGEQYF
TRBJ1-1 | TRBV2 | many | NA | TGTGCCAGCAAGTCCGGGTACATGAACACTGAAGCTTTCTTT | CASKSGYMNTEAFF
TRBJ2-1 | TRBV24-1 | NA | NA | TGTGCCACCTCAAGTACAGGTTATGATGAGCAGTTCTTC | CATSSTGYDEQFF
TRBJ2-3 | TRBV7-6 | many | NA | TGTGCCAGCAGCATTAGCGGGCTACAGGGGGGCACAGATACGCAGTATTTT | CASSISGLQGGTDTQYF
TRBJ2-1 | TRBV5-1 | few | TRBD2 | TGCGCCAGCAGCCTCAAGACTAGCGGGAGTTCTGGTGAGCAGTTCTTC | CASSLKTSGSSGEQFF
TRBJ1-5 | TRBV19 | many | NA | TGTGCCAGTAGTATAAGGGTCCCCAGGGAACAGCCCCAGCATTTT | CASSIRVPREQPQHF
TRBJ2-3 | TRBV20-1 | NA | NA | TGCAGTGCCCCCCGAGCTAGCACAGATACGCAGTATTTT | CSAPRASTDTQYF
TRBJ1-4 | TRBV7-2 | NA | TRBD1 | TGTGCCAGCAGTTTCGGACAGGGCCCTTCGAGTGAAAAACTGTTTTTT | CASSFGQGPSSEKLFF
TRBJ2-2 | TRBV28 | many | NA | TGTGCCAGCAGTTTATTGGATTCCAACACCGGGGAGCTGTTTTTT | CASSLLDSNTGELFF
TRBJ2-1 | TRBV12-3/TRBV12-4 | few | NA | TGTGCCAGCAGTTTCGGCAGGTGGGGTGAGCAGTTCTTC | CASSFGRWGEQFF
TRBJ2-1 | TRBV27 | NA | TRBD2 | TGTGCCAGCATCCCGACTAGCGGGAGCCCCGATGAGCAGTTCTTC | CASIPTSGSPDEQFF
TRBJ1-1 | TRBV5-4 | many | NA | TGTGCCAGCAGGCGGGGGGAGGACACTGAAGCTTTCTTT | CASRRGEDTEAFF
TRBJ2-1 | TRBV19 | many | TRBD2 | TGTGCCAGTAGTATTACGGCTAGCGGGAGGGCTTTCAATGAGCAGTTCTTC | CASSITASGRAFNEQFF
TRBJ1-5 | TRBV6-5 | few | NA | TGTGCCAGCAGTTACGTCGCAGGGAATCAGCCCCAGCATTTT | CASSYVAGNQPQHF
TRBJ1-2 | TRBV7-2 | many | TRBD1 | TGTGCCAGCAGCTTTATTTCCGGGACAGACTATGGCTACACCTTC | CASSFISGTDYGYTF
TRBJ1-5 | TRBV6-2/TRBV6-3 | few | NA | TGTGCCAGCAGCTTTGTGGGGAATCAGCCCCAGCATTTT | CASSFVGNQPQHF
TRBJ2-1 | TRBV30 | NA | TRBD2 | TGTGCCTGGAGTGGGGCGGGGGACAATGAGCAGTTCTTC | CAWSGAGDNEQFF
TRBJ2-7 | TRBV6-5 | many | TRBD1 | TGTGCCAGCCGTGACGGGACAGGGGATCCCTACGAGCAGTACTTC | CASRDGTGDPYEQYF
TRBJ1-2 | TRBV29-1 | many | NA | TGCAGCGTTGAAGAAAGTCAGTCTAACTATGGCTACACCTTC | CSVEESQSNYGYTF
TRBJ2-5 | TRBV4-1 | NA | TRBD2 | TGCGCCAGCAGCCTTGGGACTAGCGCCCTACAAGGGGCCCAGTACTTC | CASSLGTSALQGAQYF
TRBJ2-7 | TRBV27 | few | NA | TGTGCCAGCAGTCCGCCGTTCATTAGCAGCTCCTACGAGCAGTACTTC | CASSPPFISSSYEQYF
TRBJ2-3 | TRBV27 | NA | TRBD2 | TGTGCCAGCAGTTTACTAGCGGGAGCTGTGACAGATACGCAGTATTTT | CASSLLAGAVTDTQYF